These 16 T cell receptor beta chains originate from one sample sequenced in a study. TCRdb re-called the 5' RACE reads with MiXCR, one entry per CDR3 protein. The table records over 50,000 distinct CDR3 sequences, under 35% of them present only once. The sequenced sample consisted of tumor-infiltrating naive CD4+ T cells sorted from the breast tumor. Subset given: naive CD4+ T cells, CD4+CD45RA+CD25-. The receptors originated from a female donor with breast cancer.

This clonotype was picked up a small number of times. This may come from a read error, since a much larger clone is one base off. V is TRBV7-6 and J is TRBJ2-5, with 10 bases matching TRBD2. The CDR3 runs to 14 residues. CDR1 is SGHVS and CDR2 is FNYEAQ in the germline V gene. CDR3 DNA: TGTACCAGCAGCGCTCTAGCGGGGGATGAGACCCAGTACTTC. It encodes CTSSALAGDETQYF.

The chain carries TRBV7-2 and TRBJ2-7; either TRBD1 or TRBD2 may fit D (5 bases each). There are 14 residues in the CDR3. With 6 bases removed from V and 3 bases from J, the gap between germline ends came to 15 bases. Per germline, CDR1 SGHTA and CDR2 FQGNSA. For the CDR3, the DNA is TGTGCCAGCAGTACCGGGGCCCTGAACTACGAGCAGTACTTC. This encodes CASSTGALNYEQYF.

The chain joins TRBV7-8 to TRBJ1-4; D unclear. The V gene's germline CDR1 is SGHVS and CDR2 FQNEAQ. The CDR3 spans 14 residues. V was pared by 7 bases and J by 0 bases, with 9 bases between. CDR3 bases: TGTGCCAGCACCCAGCCACCAACTAATGAAAAACTGTTTTTT. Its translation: CASTQPPTNEKLFF.

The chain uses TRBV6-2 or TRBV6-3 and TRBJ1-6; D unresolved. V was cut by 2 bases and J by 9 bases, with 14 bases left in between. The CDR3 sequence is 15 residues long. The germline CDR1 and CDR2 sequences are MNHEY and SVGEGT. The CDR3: CASSYGSVSGSPLHF. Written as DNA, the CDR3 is TGTGCCAGCAGTTACGGTTCGGTATCGGGTTCACCCCTCCACTTT.

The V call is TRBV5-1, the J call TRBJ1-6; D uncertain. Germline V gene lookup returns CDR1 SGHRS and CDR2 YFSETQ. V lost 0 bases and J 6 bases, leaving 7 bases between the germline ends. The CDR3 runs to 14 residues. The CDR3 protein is CASSLDSTNSPLHF. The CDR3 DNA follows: TGCGCCAGCAGCTTGGACAGCACTAATTCACCCCTCCACTTT. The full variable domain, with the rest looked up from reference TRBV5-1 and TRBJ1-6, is KAGVTQTPRYLIKTRGQQVTLSCSPISGHRSVSWYQQTPGQGLQFLFEYFSETQRNKGNFPGRFSGRQFSNSRSEMNVSTLELGDSALYLCASSLDSTNSPLHFGNGTRLTVT.

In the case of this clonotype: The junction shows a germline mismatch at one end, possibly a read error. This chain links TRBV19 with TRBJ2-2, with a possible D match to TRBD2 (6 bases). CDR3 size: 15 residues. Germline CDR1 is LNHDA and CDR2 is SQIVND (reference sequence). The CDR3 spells CASSMFSGTTGEPFF. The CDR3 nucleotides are TGTGCCAGTAGTATGTTTAGCGGCACCACCGGGGAGCCGTTTTTT.

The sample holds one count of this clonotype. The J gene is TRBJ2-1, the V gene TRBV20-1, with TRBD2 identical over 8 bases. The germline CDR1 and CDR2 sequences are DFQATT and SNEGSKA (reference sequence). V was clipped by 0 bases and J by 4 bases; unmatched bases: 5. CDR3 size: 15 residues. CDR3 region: CSARDLRGVYNEQFF. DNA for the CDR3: TGCAGTGCTAGAGATCTGCGGGGGGTTTACAATGAGCAGTTCTTC.

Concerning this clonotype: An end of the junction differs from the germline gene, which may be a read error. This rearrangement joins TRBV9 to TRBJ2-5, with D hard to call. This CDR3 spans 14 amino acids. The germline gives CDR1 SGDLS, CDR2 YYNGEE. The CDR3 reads CASSVEAAQETKYF. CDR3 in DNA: TGTGCCAGCAGCGTAGAGGCAGCGCAAGAGACCAAGTACTTC. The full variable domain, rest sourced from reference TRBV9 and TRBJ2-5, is DSGVTQTPKHLITATGQRVTLRCSPRSGDLSVYWYQQSLDQGLQFLIQYYNGEERAKGNILERFSAQQFPDLHSELNLSSLELGDSALYFCASSVEAAQETKYFGPGTRLLVL.

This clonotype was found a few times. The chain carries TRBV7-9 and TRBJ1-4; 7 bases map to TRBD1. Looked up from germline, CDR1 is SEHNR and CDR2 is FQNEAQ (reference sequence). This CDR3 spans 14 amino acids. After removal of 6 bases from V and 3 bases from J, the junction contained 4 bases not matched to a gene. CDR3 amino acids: CASRLDRANEKLFF. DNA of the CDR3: TGTGCCAGCAGACTCGACAGGGCTAATGAAAAACTGTTTTTT.

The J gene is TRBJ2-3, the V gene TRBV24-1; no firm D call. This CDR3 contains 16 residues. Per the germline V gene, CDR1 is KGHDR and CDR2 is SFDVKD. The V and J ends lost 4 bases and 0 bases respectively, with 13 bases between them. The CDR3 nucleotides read TGTGCCACCAGTGACCCCCAAGGGTCTAGCACAGATACGCAGTATTTT. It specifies CATSDPQGSSTDTQYF.

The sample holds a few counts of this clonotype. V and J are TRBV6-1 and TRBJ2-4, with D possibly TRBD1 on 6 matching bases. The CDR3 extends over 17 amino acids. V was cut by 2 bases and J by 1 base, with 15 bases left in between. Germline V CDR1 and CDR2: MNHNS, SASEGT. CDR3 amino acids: CASSELWGQGAKNIQYF. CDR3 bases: TGTGCCAGCAGTGAATTGTGGGGCCAGGGGGCCAAAAACATTCAGTACTTC.

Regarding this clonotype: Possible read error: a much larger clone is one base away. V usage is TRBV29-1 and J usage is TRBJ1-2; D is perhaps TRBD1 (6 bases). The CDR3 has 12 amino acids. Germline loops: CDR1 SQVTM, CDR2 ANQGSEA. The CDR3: CSVDSGGYGYAF. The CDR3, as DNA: TGCAGCGTTGATTCCGGGGGCTATGGCTACGCCTTC. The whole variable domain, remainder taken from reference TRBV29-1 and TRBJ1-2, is SAVISQKPSRDICQRGTSLTIQCQVDSQVTMMFWYRQQPGQSLTLIATANQGSEATYESGFVIDKFPISRPNLTFSTLTVSNMSPEDSSIYLCSVDSGGYGYAFGSGTRLTVV.

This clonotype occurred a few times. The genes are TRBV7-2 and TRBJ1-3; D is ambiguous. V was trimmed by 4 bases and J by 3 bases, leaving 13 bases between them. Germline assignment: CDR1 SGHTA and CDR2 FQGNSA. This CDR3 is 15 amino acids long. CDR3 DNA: TGTGCCAGCAGCTCCCGGTCACGGGGTGGAAACACCATATATTTT. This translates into CASSSRSRGGNTIYF. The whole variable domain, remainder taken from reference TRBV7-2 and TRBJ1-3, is GAGVSQSPSNKVTEKGKDVELRCDPISGHTALYWYRQSLGQGLEFLIYFQGNSAPDKSGLPSDRFSAERTGGSVSTLTIQRTQQEDSAVYLCASSSRSRGGNTIYFGEGSWLTVV.

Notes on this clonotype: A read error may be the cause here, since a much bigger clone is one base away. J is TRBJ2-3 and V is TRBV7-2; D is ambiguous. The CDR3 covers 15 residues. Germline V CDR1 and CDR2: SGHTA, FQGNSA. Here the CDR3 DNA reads TGTGCCGGCAGCCCCAATACGGTTAGCACAGATACGCAGTATTTT. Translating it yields CAGSPNTVSTDTQYF.

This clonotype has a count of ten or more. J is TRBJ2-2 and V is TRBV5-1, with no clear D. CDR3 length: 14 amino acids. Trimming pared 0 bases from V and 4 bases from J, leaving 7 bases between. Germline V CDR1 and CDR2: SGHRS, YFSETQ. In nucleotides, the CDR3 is TGCGCCAGCAGCTTGGGCCAGATCACCGGGGAGCTGTTTTTT. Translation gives CASSLGQITGELFF.

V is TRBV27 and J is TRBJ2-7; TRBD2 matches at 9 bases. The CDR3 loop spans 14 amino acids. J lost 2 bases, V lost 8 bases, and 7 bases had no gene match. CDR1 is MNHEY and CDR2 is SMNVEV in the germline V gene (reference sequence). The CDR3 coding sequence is TGTGCCAGCCGTCCACTAGCGGGCGCCTACGAGCAGTACTTC. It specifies CASRPLAGAYEQYF.